The entry below gives a single T cell receptor beta chain sequence along with its context. This sample stems from a study of CD8 T cells in ankylosing spondylitis. The V gene lost 2 bases and the J gene lost 0 bases, with 5 bases spanning the gap. From germline, CDR1 is ENHRY and CDR2 SYGVKD. The CDR3 length is 15 residues. Each CDR3 protein is one row after TCRdb ran MiXCR on the 5' RACE reads. The table has 200,000 to 300,000 distinct CDR3 sequences, about 30% seen once. The sequencing input was blood, either unsorted or a sorted T cell fraction (not recorded which). This sequence joins TRBV10-3 and TRBJ2-6; D call uncertain. This clonotype originated in a male donor with ankylosing spondylitis or in good health (not recorded which). CDR3 in amino acids: CAISEGLSGANVLTF. The CDR3, as DNA: TGTGCCATCAGTGAGGGTCTCTCTGGGGCCAACGTCCTGACTTTC.